This TCR beta chain is from a study of blood T cell repertoires in COVID-19. Study overall: Collection of acute and convalescent COVID-19 samples took place in the United States, Italy and Spain. Sample material is recorded as cDNA or gDNA derived from T cells, B-cell-depleted T cells, or PBMCs.

In the authors' methods: It was from reference gene primer amplification that nucleated cell counts were estimated. Clones were read by immunoSEQ multiplex PCR, and TCRdb kept only the in-frame ones, dropping some. V, J and clone size derive from that table, while D and trimming were established from the DNA sequence. The table shows 200,000 or so clones, with 70% to 90% occurring only once. The CDR3 consists of 15 residues. CDR1 is PRHDT, CDR2 FYEKMQ, per germline (reference sequence). Trimming removed 5 bases at V and 4 bases at J, with 15 bases between. Sequences were obtained from peripheral blood. The V call is TRBV13, the J call TRBJ2-1, with no clear D. This clonotype originated in a human donor with active or convalescent COVID-19. The donor label of this sample is uncertain. The CDR3 here is CASSEAPNPYNEQFF. The CDR3 nucleotides are TGTGCCAGCAGCGAAGCCCCCAACCCTTACAATGAGCAGTTCTTC. Filled out from reference TRBV13 and TRBJ2-1, the complete variable domain reads AAGVIQSPRHLIKEKRETATLKCYPIPRHDTVYWYQQGPGQDPQFLISFYEKMQSDKGSIPDRFSAQQFSDYHSELNMSSLELGDSALYFCASSEAPNPYNEQFFGPGTRLTVL.